Listed below are T cell receptor beta chains from one sample, sequenced in a study of blood T cell repertoires in COVID-19. TCRdb's table, derived via immunoSEQ multiplex PCR, lists solely in-frame clones and lacks some. The table includes 150,000 to 170,000 clones, roughly 84% detected once. Sequencing used peripheral blood. These receptors all come from an older woman with COVID-19, enrolled during active disease. The CDR3 runs from the conserved cysteine through the conserved F or W. The order of the fields is V gene, D gene, clone size, J gene, CDR3 DNA, CDR3 protein. D genes are given only for firm matches. The size of a clone is reported for some rows only, either as once, few or many, or as a class for expanded clones.

V: TRBV7-6; D: NA; size: NA; J: TRBJ1-5; DNA: TGTGCCAGCAGCACAGGGATTGGACGGATTCAGCCCCAGCATTTT; CDR3: CASSTGIGRIQPQHF
V: TRBV19; D: NA; size: few; J: TRBJ1-1; DNA: TGTGCCAGTAGTATAGAGGGGGCGACTGAAGCTTTCTTT; CDR3: CASSIEGATEAFF
V: TRBV7-3; D: NA; size: NA; J: TRBJ2-6; DNA: TGTGCCAGCAGACCAAACCGGGAGGCCAACGTCCTGACTTTC; CDR3: CASRPNREANVLTF
V: TRBV6-5; D: TRBD1; size: NA; J: TRBJ1-4; DNA: TGTGCCAGCAGTTATACATGGCAGGGGGATGAAAAACTGTTTTTT; CDR3: CASSYTWQGDEKLFF
V: TRBV9; D: TRBD2; size: NA; J: TRBJ2-5; DNA: TGTGCCAGCAGCTCCTCAGCGGATAGCGGGGGCCTCCAAGAGACCCAGTACTTC; CDR3: CASSSSADSGGLQETQYF
V: TRBV10-3; D: NA; size: NA; J: TRBJ1-2; DNA: TGTGCCATCAGTGAGAGTGCCCTAGGGAGTGGCTACACCTTC; CDR3: CAISESALGSGYTF
V: TRBV19; D: TRBD1; size: NA; J: TRBJ1-4; DNA: TGTGCCAGTAGTTCTCTCGACAGGGTAGGCGAAAAACTGTTTTTT; CDR3: CASSSLDRVGEKLFF
V: TRBV19; D: TRBD2; size: NA; J: TRBJ2-7; DNA: TGTGCCAGTAGTATGTTACTAGCGGGAAGCGAGCAGTACTTC; CDR3: CASSMLLAGSEQYF
V: TRBV11-3; D: NA; size: many; J: TRBJ1-1; DNA: TGTGCCAGCAGCTTAGGAGGGAACACTGAAGCTTTCTTT; CDR3: CASSLGGNTEAFF
V: TRBV18; D: NA; size: NA; J: TRBJ1-5; DNA: TGTGCCAGCTCACCAGGCACAGGGAATCAGCCCCAGCATTTT; CDR3: CASSPGTGNQPQHF
V: TRBV19; D: NA; size: NA; J: TRBJ2-7; DNA: TGTGCCAGTAAGGCCGCCCTTCGGGACGAGCAGTACTTC; CDR3: CASKAALRDEQYF
V: TRBV6-5; D: NA; size: NA; J: TRBJ1-2; DNA: TGTGCCAGCAATTCCATCTGGGGGGATGGCTACACCTTC; CDR3: CASNSIWGDGYTF
V: TRBV19; D: NA; size: NA; J: TRBJ1-2; DNA: TGTGCCAGTAGTCCCTCTTTTGCTAACTATGGCTACACCTTC; CDR3: CASSPSFANYGYTF
V: TRBV15; D: NA; size: NA; J: TRBJ2-7; DNA: TGTGCCACCAGCAGAGATCTCCAGAGGGAGCAGTACTTC; CDR3: CATSRDLQREQYF
V: TRBV18; D: NA; size: NA; J: TRBJ1-1; DNA: TGTGCCAGCTCACCATTTAGGCAGGGCAGGACTGAAGCTTTCTTT; CDR3: CASSPFRQGRTEAFF
V: TRBV19; D: NA; size: NA; J: TRBJ1-5; DNA: TGTGCCAGTATACAGGGAGGGAGCAATCAGCCCCAGCATTTT; CDR3: CASIQGGSNQPQHF
V: TRBV11-3; D: NA; size: NA; J: TRBJ2-3; DNA: TGTGCCAGCAGCTTTGGGCTTGGCTTGGGCACAGATACGCAGTATTTT; CDR3: CASSFGLGLGTDTQYF
V: TRBV14; D: NA; size: NA; J: TRBJ1-1; DNA: TGTGCCAGCAGCATAGGGAGGGGCCGAACTGAAGCTTTCTTT; CDR3: CASSIGRGRTEAFF
V: TRBV6-2/TRBV6-3; D: NA; size: NA; J: TRBJ2-5; DNA: TGTGCCAGCAGTTACATTCAACAAGAGACCCAGTACTTC; CDR3: CASSYIQQETQYF
V: TRBV4-1; D: TRBD1; size: once; J: TRBJ1-1; DNA: TGCGCCAGCAGCCCGACAGGGACTGAAGCTTTCTTT; CDR3: CASSPTGTEAFF
V: TRBV10-3; D: NA; size: NA; J: TRBJ1-6; DNA: TGTGCCATCAGTTCCGACAGGTCCGGCAATTCACCCCTCCACTTT; CDR3: CAISSDRSGNSPLHF
V: TRBV5-1; D: TRBD1; size: few; J: TRBJ2-5; DNA: TGCGCCAGCAGCTTGCCAACAGGGGCACGGGAGACCCAGTACTTC; CDR3: CASSLPTGARETQYF
V: TRBV2; D: NA; size: NA; J: TRBJ1-6; DNA: TGTGCCAGCAGTGGACGTGGACAGAATTCACCCCTCCACTTT; CDR3: CASSGRGQNSPLHF
V: TRBV19; D: NA; size: NA; J: TRBJ1-5; DNA: TGTGCCAGCCACAGGAGAACTAGCAATCAGCCCCAGCATTTT; CDR3: CASHRRTSNQPQHF
V: TRBV10-1; D: NA; size: NA; J: TRBJ2-6; DNA: TGCGCCAGCAGCCCTGGGGGCGCTGGGGCCAACGTCCTGACTTTC; CDR3: CASSPGGAGANVLTF
V: TRBV6-2/TRBV6-3; D: NA; size: NA; J: TRBJ1-4; DNA: TGTGCCAGCAGTTTCGGAGGGAGCGAAAAACTGTTTTTT; CDR3: CASSFGGSEKLFF
V: TRBV10-1; D: TRBD1; size: NA; J: TRBJ1-1; DNA: TGCGCCAGCAAGGGACAGGGGGGATCTGAAGCTTTCTTT; CDR3: CASKGQGGSEAFF
V: TRBV6-1; D: TRBD1; size: NA; J: TRBJ1-2; DNA: TGTGCCAGCAGTGGCCCGGACAGGGGGAGAAACTATGGCTACACCTTC; CDR3: CASSGPDRGRNYGYTF
V: TRBV7-3; D: NA; size: NA; J: TRBJ2-1; DNA: TGTGCCAGCAGCGAGGATGGCAATGAGCAGTTCTTC; CDR3: CASSEDGNEQFF
V: TRBV25-1; D: NA; size: NA; J: TRBJ1-2; DNA: TGTGCCAGCAGACAGGGTTTAAACTATGGCTACACCTTC; CDR3: CASRQGLNYGYTF
V: TRBV25-1; D: TRBD1; size: NA; J: TRBJ2-2; DNA: TGTGCCAGCACGGACAGGGGGCGCACCAACACCGGGGAGCTGTTTTTT; CDR3: CASTDRGRTNTGELFF
V: TRBV12-3/TRBV12-4; D: NA; size: NA; J: TRBJ1-6; DNA: TGTGCCAGCAGTTTGGGCCCCTATTCACCCCTCCACTTT; CDR3: CASSLGPYSPLHF
V: TRBV6-5; D: NA; size: NA; J: TRBJ1-1; DNA: TGTGCCAGCAGCCACCAAACGACAGGGAACACTGAAGCTTTCTTT; CDR3: CASSHQTTGNTEAFF
V: TRBV18; D: TRBD2; size: NA; J: TRBJ2-2; DNA: TGTGCCAGCTCACCACCGGGACTCGCGGGGGGCGACACCGGGGAGCTGTTTTTT; CDR3: CASSPPGLAGGDTGELFF
V: TRBV10-3; D: TRBD2; size: NA; J: TRBJ2-1; DNA: TGTGCCATCAGTGACCTTAGCGGGCTCTCCTACAATGAGCAGTTCTTC; CDR3: CAISDLSGLSYNEQFF
V: TRBV24-1; D: TRBD2; size: NA; J: TRBJ2-5; DNA: TGTGCCACCAGTGCCCCCGGGACTAGGCAAGAGACCCAGTACTTC; CDR3: CATSAPGTRQETQYF
V: TRBV12-3/TRBV12-4; D: NA; size: NA; J: TRBJ2-1; DNA: TGTGCCAGCAGTTCGGGACTCCTCAATGAGCAGTTCTTC; CDR3: CASSSGLLNEQFF